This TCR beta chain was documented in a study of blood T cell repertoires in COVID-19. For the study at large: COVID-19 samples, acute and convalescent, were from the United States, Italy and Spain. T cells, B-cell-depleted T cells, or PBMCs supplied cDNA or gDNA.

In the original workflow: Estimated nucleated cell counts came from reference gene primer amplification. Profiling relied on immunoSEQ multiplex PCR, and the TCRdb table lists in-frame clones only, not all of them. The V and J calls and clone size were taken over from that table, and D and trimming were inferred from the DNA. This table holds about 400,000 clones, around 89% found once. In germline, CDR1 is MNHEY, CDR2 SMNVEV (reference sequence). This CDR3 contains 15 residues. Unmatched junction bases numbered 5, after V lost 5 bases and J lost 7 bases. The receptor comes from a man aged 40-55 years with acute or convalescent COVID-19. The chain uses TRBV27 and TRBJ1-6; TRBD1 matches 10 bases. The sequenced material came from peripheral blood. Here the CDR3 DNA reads TGTGCCAGCAGTGTCACGACAGGGGGCAATTCACCCCTCCACTTT. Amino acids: CASSVTTGGNSPLHF.